Included here is one TCR beta chain sequence, with context. Its antigen is currently unknown. Time point noted: cycle 4 day 1 (C4D1), after less than seven weeks of nivolumab. Each and every patient relapsed after autologous stem cell transplantation, and patients got differing brentuximab vedotin exposure. Thawed PBMCs underwent magnetic negative selection to obtain purified CD8+ T cells. Per germline, CDR1 MNHEY and CDR2 SMNVEV (reference sequence). V lost 4 bases and J 7 bases, leaving 19 bases between the germline ends. The CDR3 has 15 residues. This specimen belongs to a study of PD-1 blockade in classical Hodgkin lymphoma. Here immunoSEQ multiplex PCR was the method, and the copy in TCRdb shows in-frame clones only, minus some. Of 9,500 to 10,000 clones listed, 65% to 75% are singletons. Notes on the study in general: Unlike CD8+ TCR diversity, which did not rise significantly by C4D1, CD4+ TCR diversity did. Differences between repertoires have undefined causes, possibly disease activity or prior therapy. Nivolumab initiation under 1 year post-ASCT meant exclusion. Baseline diversity resembling that of newly diagnosed patients was seen in complete responders.

Sequenced here: CD8+ T cells from blood, sampled before the fourth cycle of nivolumab. This chain uses TRBV27 with TRBJ2-5; D is unclear. This TCR was sampled from a human donor with classical Hodgkin lymphoma. The CDR3 sequence: CASSSESRLPATQYF. The CDR3 nucleotides read TGTGCCAGCAGTTCAGAGTCTAGGCTCCCGGCGACCCAGTACTTC.